The 21 T cell receptor beta chains presented below share a single source sample, sequenced in a study of blood T cell repertoires in COVID-19. Method: immunoSEQ multiplex PCR; TCRdb's copy keeps in-frame clones and lacks some. This sample has more than 75,000 clones, with more than 65% found just once. The material sequenced was peripheral blood. These receptors all come from a man aged 60 to 75 with acute or convalescent COVID-19.

This rearrangement joins TRBV18 to TRBJ1-1; D not resolved. From germline, CDR1 is KGHSH and CDR2 LQKENI. Trimming stripped 2 bases from V and 7 bases from J, with 17 bases between. The CDR3 extends over 15 amino acids. CDR3 protein: CASSPGSNPGIEAFF. The CDR3 DNA sequence: TGTGCCAGCTCACCAGGGTCCAATCCAGGCATTGAAGCTTTCTTT.

This chain connects TRBV6-5 to TRBJ2-3; 7 bases match TRBD1. The junction had 4 bases not matched to a gene; V was cut back by 10 bases and J by 3 bases. The CDR3 extends over 12 amino acids. Germline V CDR1 and CDR2: MNHEY, SVGAGI. CDR3 in amino acids: CATGGTTDTQYF. As DNA, the CDR3 is TGTGCCACAGGGGGAACGACAGATACGCAGTATTTT.

The chain combines TRBV6-6 with TRBJ1-6; D gene unclear. Between the trimmed V and J ends, which lost 5 bases and 8 bases, there was a span of 13 bases. The CDR3 runs 14 residues. Germline CDR1 MNHNY, CDR2 SVGAGI (reference sequence). The CDR3 is CASSPNRGDSPLHF. In nucleotides, the CDR3 is TGTGCCAGCAGTCCGAACCGGGGAGATTCACCCCTCCACTTT.

CDR3 bases: TGTGCCAGCTCACCACTTGGACAGTACAATGAGCAGTTCTTC. Amino acid sequence: CASSPLGQYNEQFF. This chain links TRBV18 with TRBJ2-1; tentative D call: TRBD1 (6 bases). This CDR3 has 14 amino acids. Germline-derived CDR1 and CDR2 are KGHSH and LQKENI. Trimming removed 1 base at V and 4 bases at J, with 8 bases between.

This rearrangement joins TRBV7-2 to TRBJ2-2; D is possibly TRBD2 (6 bases). Between the trimmed V and J ends, which lost 1 base and 3 bases, there was a span of 9 bases. This CDR3 spans 15 amino acids. CDR1 is SGHTA and CDR2 is FQGNSA in the germline V gene. The CDR3 DNA follows: TGTGCCAGCAGCTTAGGTCTAGCGTACACCGGGGAGCTGTTTTTT. As protein: CASSLGLAYTGELFF.

J is TRBJ1-5 and V is TRBV6-5; TRBD1 agrees at 7 bases. CDR1 and CDR2 (germline): MNHEY, SVGAGI. The CDR3 sequence is 15 residues long. With 4 bases clipped from V and 2 bases from J, the junction kept 5 bases outside the gene matches. The CDR3 nucleotides are TGTGCCAGCAGTTCACAGGGGAATCGCAATCAGCCCCAGCATTTT. Protein sequence: CASSSQGNRNQPQHF.

The chain has TRBV15 and TRBJ2-7; perhaps TRBD2 as D (6 bases). V lost 0 bases and J 7 bases, leaving 13 bases between the germline ends. The CDR3 sequence is 14 residues long. Germline lookup yields CDR1 LNHNV and CDR2 YYDKDF (reference sequence). CDR3 sequence reads: CATSREGGSGEQYF. The CDR3 DNA sequence: TGTGCCACCAGCAGAGAGGGGGGAAGTGGGGAGCAGTACTTC. The complete variable domain, with remaining parts taken from reference TRBV15 and TRBJ2-7, reads DAMVIQNPRYQVTQFGKPVTLSCSQTLNHNVMYWYQQKSSQAPKLLFHYYDKDFNNEADTPDNFQSRRPNTSFCFLDIRSPGLGDTAMYLCATSREGGSGEQYFGPGTRLTVT.

This clone came up a few times. J is TRBJ2-5 and V is TRBV4-3; 11 nucleotides match TRBD2. Trimming at V came to 0 bases and at J to 2 bases, leaving 11 bases not matched to a gene. The CDR3 consists of 19 residues. Germline V CDR1 and CDR2: LGHNA, YSLEER. DNA of the CDR3: TGCGCCAGCAGCCAAGATTTGCCTAGCGGGGGGCGGGGGCAAGAGACCCAGTACTTC. Protein sequence: CASSQDLPSGGRGQETQYF.

The rearrangement uses TRBV24-1 and TRBJ2-2; 10 positions agree with TRBD1. After removal of 5 bases from V and 4 bases from J, the junction contained 18 bases not matched to a gene. Looked up from germline, CDR1 is KGHDR and CDR2 is SFDVKD. The CDR3 extends over 20 amino acids. The CDR3: CATSADREIDRGRTTGELFF. DNA for the CDR3: TGTGCCACCAGTGCCGACCGAGAGATTGACAGGGGGCGGACCACCGGGGAGCTGTTTTTT.

This clone was recorded a few times. The CDR3 sequence: CASSKHRVGNQPQHF. Here the CDR3 DNA reads TGTGCCAGTAGCAAGCACAGGGTGGGCAATCAGCCCCAGCATTTT. V is TRBV19 and J is TRBJ1-5; a possible D gene is TRBD1 (6 bases). There are 15 residues in the CDR3. Germline CDR1 is LNHDA and CDR2 is SQIVND (reference sequence). Trimming shortened V by 6 bases and J by 2 bases, and 14 bases separated the two germline ends. The full variable domain, its missing parts supplied by reference TRBV19 and TRBJ1-5, is DGGITQSPKYLFRKEGQNVTLSCEQNLNHDAMYWYRQDPGQGLRLIYYSQIVNDFQKGDIAEGYSVSREKKESFPLTVTSAQKNPTAFYLCASSKHRVGNQPQHFGDGTRLSIL.

The chain is built from TRBV14 and TRBJ2-3, with unresolved D. In germline, CDR1 is SGHDN, CDR2 FVKESK. V was shortened by 4 bases and J by 1 base, with 12 bases between the two germline ends. This CDR3 has 15 residues. The CDR3 bases are TGTGCCAGCAGCCGAAACCCGAGCGGCACAGATACGCAGTATTTT. It yields the protein CASSRNPSGTDTQYF.

The gene calls are TRBV10-3 and TRBJ2-1, with TRBD1 identical over 7 bases. V gave up 10 bases and J gave up 4 bases; unmatched junction bases: 10. Germline CDR1 ENHRY, CDR2 SYGVKD. The CDR3 sequence is 14 residues long. CDR3 amino acids: CATTGTVQYNEQFF. The CDR3 nucleotides read TGTGCCACGACCGGGACAGTACAGTACAATGAGCAGTTCTTC.

This chain links TRBV5-1 with TRBJ2-3; TRBD2 matches 8 bases. This CDR3 region has 16 residues. Trimming cost V 4 bases and J 5 bases; bases outside gene matches: 12. The V gene's germline CDR1 is SGHRS and CDR2 YFSETQ. The CDR3 nucleotides are TGCGCCAGCAGCCTGGGGGGACTAGGAGAGATAGATACGCAGTATTTT. Encoded protein: CASSLGGLGEIDTQYF.

The gene calls are TRBV5-1 and TRBJ2-7; D call uncertain. Trimming shortened V by 1 base and J by 2 bases, and 13 bases separated the two germline ends. The length of the CDR3 is 15 residues. Germline CDR1 and CDR2: SGHRS and YFSETQ. CDR3 in amino acids: CASSLPPPATYEQYV. DNA for the CDR3: TGCGCCAGCAGCTTGCCTCCTCCTGCTACCTACGAGCAGTACGTC.

This clone is a singleton in its sample. The chain couples TRBV7-2 to TRBJ2-7; 7 bases match TRBD2. V lost 5 bases and J lost 4; bases outside the gene matches: 5. The CDR3 loop spans 13 amino acids. CDR1 is SGHTA, CDR2 FQGNSA, per germline. The CDR3 DNA sequence: TGTGCCAGCAGCGCCCAGCGGGGTTACGAGCAGTACTTC. Its translation is CASSAQRGYEQYF. Supplemented by reference TRBV7-2 and TRBJ2-7, the full variable domain reads GAGVSQSPSNKVTEKGKDVELRCDPISGHTALYWYRQSLGQGLEFLIYFQGNSAPDKSGLPSDRFSAERTGGSVSTLTIQRTQQEDSAVYLCASSAQRGYEQYFGPGTRLTVT.

This rearrangement joins TRBV4-3 to TRBJ1-4, with TRBD1 matching over 8 bases. From germline, CDR1 is LGHNA and CDR2 YSLEER. V lost 1 base, J lost 14 bases, and 9 bases stayed unmatched. The CDR3 is made up of 14 amino acids. The CDR3: CASSQASDRGLLFF. In DNA, the CDR3 is TGCGCCAGCAGCCAAGCCTCAGACAGGGGATTGCTGTTTTTT.

The V call is TRBV19, the J call TRBJ2-5; 10 bases agree with TRBD1. The CDR3 runs 13 residues. Trimming removed 4 bases from V and 4 bases from J; junction bases left unmatched: 0. Germline V gene sequence: CDR1 LNHDA, CDR2 SQIVND (reference sequence). CDR3 loop: CASSRTGGETQYF. CDR3 nucleotide sequence: TGTGCCAGTAGTAGGACAGGGGGAGAGACCCAGTACTTC. Combining the CDR3 with reference TRBV19 and TRBJ2-5 gives the whole variable domain DGGITQSPKYLFRKEGQNVTLSCEQNLNHDAMYWYRQDPGQGLRLIYYSQIVNDFQKGDIAEGYSVSREKKESFPLTVTSAQKNPTAFYLCASSRTGGETQYFGPGTRLLVL.

The V call is TRBV5-1, the J call TRBJ2-2, with a possible D match to TRBD2 (5 bases). This CDR3 contains 13 residues. Germline loops: CDR1 SGHRS, CDR2 YFSETQ. Trimming removed 0 bases at V and 7 bases at J, with 7 bases between. As DNA, the CDR3 is TGCGCCAGCAGCTTGGTAGGGAGCGGGGAGCTGTTTTTT. It translates to CASSLVGSGELFF.

The chain recombines TRBV6-4 with TRBJ2-1; 9 positions match TRBD1. CDR1 is MRHNA, CDR2 SNTAGT, per germline. The CDR3 loop spans 13 amino acids. Trimming took 6 bases from V and 8 from J; bases not matched to a gene: 5. The CDR3 loop reads CASSGTGRDEQFF. The CDR3 coding sequence is TGTGCCAGCAGCGGGACAGGGAGGGATGAGCAGTTCTTC.

The chain uses TRBV18 and TRBJ2-7, with 9 positions matching TRBD1. The CDR3 extends over 14 amino acids. The ends lost 6 bases at V and 5 bases at J; junction bases unmatched: 8. Looked up from germline, CDR1 is KGHSH and CDR2 is LQKENI. This CDR3 reads CASSLGTGSNEQYV. The CDR3 DNA follows: TGTGCCAGCTCCCTGGGGACAGGGTCAAACGAGCAGTACGTC.

The chain carries TRBV7-6 and TRBJ1-1; D not resolved. The CDR3 is made up of 15 amino acids. Germline V gives CDR1 SGHVS, CDR2 FNYEAQ. Trimming removed 4 bases at V and 2 bases at J, with 14 bases between. CDR3: CASSSFPEGNTEAFF. CDR3 DNA: TGTGCCAGCAGCTCTTTCCCCGAGGGCAACACTGAAGCTTTCTTT.